This T cell receptor (beta chain) was observed in a study of blood T cell repertoires in COVID-19. The CDR3 contains 16 residues. V shed 4 bases, J shed 8 bases, and the junction held 15 bases outside the gene matches. Germline V gives CDR1 SGHRS, CDR2 YFSETQ. The data were produced by immunoSEQ multiplex PCR, yet TCRdb's version contains in-frame clones alone and is incomplete. The sample consists of around 160,000 clones, over 75% of them appearing once. The receptor's source is a man aged 60 to 69 with active or convalescent COVID-19. V usage is TRBV5-1 and J usage is TRBJ2-1, with 7 bases identical to TRBD2. Sequencing was carried out using peripheral blood. CDR3 amino acids: CASSVVVGGGPHEQFF. DNA for the CDR3: TGCGCCAGCAGCGTAGTAGTCGGGGGAGGGCCCCATGAGCAGTTCTTC.